One and the same sample provided the 5 T cell receptor beta chains below, sequenced in a study of blood T cell repertoires in COVID-19 (dated by TCRdb to about 2020). The library relied on the immunoSEQ multiplex PCR assay. TCRdb stores this immuneACCESS table with in-frame sequences only. Part of the clones is absent; in the studies checked, under half of the shortfall reflects unresolved V genes, and no reason is known for the rest. The table for this sample lists a few hundred thousand clones; roughly 87% of them were counted only once. Approximately 10% of the sample comes from the top ten. Sequencing input: PBMCs or T cells enriched from blood (not recorded which). The origin of the receptors is a man younger than 35 with acute COVID-19.

The chain carries TRBV4-1 and TRBJ2-7; 16 positions match TRBD2. The V segment lost 4 bases and the J segment 3 bases; nucleotides outside the gene matches: 6. The CDR3 runs 17 residues. The germline V gene has CDR1 MGHRA and CDR2 YSYEKL. CDR3 protein: CASSLEGLAGGNYEQYF. The CDR3 DNA reads as TGCGCCAGCAGCCTTGAGGGACTAGCGGGAGGGAACTACGAGCAGTACTTC.

The chain recombines TRBV29-1 with TRBJ2-1; D is perhaps TRBD2 (6 bases). The germline V gene encodes CDR1 SQVTM and CDR2 ANQGSEA. This CDR3 spans 14 amino acids. The germline V and J ends were trimmed by 7 bases and 4 bases, with 17 bases remaining between them. The CDR3 nucleotides read TGCAGCGGAGGGTTGTCTAGCGCGTACAATGAGCAGTTCTTC. This gives the protein CSGGLSSAYNEQFF.

V is TRBV30 and J is TRBJ1-1; TRBD1 matches 8 bases. Germline V gene lookup returns CDR1 GTSNPN and CDR2 SVGIG (reference sequence). The CDR3 runs 13 residues. V lost 7 bases to trimming and J lost 1 base; unmatched junction nucleotides: 5. The CDR3 DNA reads TGTGCCTACAGGGGGAATAAGAACACTGAAGCTTTCTTT. Protein product: CAYRGNKNTEAFF.

The chain is built from TRBV25-1 and TRBJ1-1, with D unclear. CDR3 size: 12 residues. V shed 5 bases and J shed 3 bases, with 7 bases lying between them. The germline gives CDR1 MGHDK, CDR2 SYGVNS. CDR3 bases: TGTGCCAGCAGTCGAGGATACACTGAAGCTTTCTTT. Protein sequence: CASSRGYTEAFF.

This clone was seen only once. CDR3 sequence (DNA): TGTGCCAGCAGCTTAGTGGGCACAGGGGTGGACTATGGCTACACCTTC. This codes for CASSLVGTGVDYGYTF. The chain employs TRBV7-9 and TRBJ1-2; 7 positions agree with TRBD1. The CDR3 is 16 residues long. The V and J ends lost 1 base and 3 bases, in that order; junction bases with no gene match: 8. CDR1 and CDR2 (germline): SEHNR, FQNEAQ (reference sequence).